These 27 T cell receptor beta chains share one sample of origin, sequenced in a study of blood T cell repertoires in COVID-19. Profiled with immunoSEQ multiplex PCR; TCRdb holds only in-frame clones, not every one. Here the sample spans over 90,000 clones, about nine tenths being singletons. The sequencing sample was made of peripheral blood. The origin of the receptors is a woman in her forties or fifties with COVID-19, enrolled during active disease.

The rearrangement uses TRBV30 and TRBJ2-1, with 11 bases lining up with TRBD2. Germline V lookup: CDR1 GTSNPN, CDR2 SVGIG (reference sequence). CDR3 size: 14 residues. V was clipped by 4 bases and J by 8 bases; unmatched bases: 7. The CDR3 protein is CAWKLAGGPYEQFF. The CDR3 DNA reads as TGTGCCTGGAAGTTAGCGGGGGGGCCCTATGAGCAGTTCTTC. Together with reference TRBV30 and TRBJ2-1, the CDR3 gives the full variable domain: SQTIHQWPATLVQPVGSPLSLECTVEGTSNPNLYWYRQAAGRGLQLLFYSVGIGQISSEVPQNLSASRPQDRQFILSSKKLLLSDSGFYLCAWKLAGGPYEQFFGPGTRLTVL.

The CDR3 DNA reads TGTGCCACCCAAACGGGGAGAACGCGAGAAGGGGAGCTGTTTTTT. It encodes CATQTGRTREGELFF. V is TRBV10-3 and J is TRBJ2-2; tentatively, D is TRBD2 (5 bases). The CDR3 covers 15 residues. V was shortened by 10 bases and J by 8 bases, with 23 bases between the two germline ends. The germline gives CDR1 ENHRY, CDR2 SYGVKD.

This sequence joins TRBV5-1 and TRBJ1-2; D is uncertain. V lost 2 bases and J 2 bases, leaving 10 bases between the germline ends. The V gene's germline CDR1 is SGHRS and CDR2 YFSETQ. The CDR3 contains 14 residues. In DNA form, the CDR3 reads TGCGCCAGCAGCTTTGAACCGAGCAACTATGGCTACACCTTC. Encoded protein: CASSFEPSNYGYTF. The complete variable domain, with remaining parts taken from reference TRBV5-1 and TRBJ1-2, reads KAGVTQTPRYLIKTRGQQVTLSCSPISGHRSVSWYQQTPGQGLQFLFEYFSETQRNKGNFPGRFSGRQFSNSRSEMNVSTLELGDSALYLCASSFEPSNYGYTFGSGTRLTVV.

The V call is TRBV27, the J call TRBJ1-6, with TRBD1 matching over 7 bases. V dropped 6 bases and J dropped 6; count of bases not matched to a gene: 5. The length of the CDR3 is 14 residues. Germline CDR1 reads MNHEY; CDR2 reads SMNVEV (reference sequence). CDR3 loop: CASSPGTANSPLHF. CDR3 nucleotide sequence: TGTGCCAGCAGCCCCGGGACAGCTAATTCACCCCTCCACTTT.

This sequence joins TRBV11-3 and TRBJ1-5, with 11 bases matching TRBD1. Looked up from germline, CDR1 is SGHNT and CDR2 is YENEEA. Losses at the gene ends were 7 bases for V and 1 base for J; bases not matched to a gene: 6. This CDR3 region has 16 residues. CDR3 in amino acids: CASNRTGGISNQPQHF. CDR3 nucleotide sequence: TGTGCCAGCAACAGGACAGGGGGCATAAGCAATCAGCCCCAGCATTTT.

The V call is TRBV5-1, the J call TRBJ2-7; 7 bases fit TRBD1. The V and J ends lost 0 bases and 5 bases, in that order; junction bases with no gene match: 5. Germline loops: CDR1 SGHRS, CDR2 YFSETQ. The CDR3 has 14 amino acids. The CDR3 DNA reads TGCGCCAGCAGCTTGGGCAGACAGGGAAACGAGCAGTACTTC. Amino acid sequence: CASSLGRQGNEQYF.

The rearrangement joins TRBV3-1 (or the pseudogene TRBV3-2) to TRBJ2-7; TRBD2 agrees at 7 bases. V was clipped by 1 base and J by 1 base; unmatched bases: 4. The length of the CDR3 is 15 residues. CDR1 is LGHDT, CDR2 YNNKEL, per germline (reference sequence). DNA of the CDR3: TGTGCCAGCAGCCAAGTCCCGGGGGGATCCTACGAGCAGTACTTC. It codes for CASSQVPGGSYEQYF.

CDR3 nucleotides: TGTGCCAGCAATTTCGGTACGGTCAACACTGAAGCTTTCTTT. Its protein product is CASNFGTVNTEAFF. The chain carries TRBV4-2 and TRBJ1-1; D not resolved. Germline V gene data show CDR1 as LGHNA and CDR2 as YNFKEQ. CDR3 length: 14 residues. Deletions cut 7 bases from V and 2 bases from J, with 14 bases between.

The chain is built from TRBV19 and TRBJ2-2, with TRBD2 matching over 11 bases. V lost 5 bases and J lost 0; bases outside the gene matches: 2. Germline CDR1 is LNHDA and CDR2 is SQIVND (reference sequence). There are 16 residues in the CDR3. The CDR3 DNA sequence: TGTGCCAGTAGTTTTAGCGGGGGGGCGAACACCGGGGAGCTGTTTTTT. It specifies CASSFSGGANTGELFF.

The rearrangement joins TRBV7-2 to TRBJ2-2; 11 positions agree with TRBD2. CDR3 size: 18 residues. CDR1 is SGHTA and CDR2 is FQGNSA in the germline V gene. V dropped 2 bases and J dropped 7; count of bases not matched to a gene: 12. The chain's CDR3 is CASSLRPIAGGPGGELFF. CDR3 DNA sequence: TGTGCCAGCAGCTTACGGCCAATAGCGGGGGGGCCCGGCGGGGAGCTGTTTTTT.

CDR3 in DNA: TGTGCCAGCATCCCCCCGCCGGGACAGGTGTCCAATGAGCAGTTCTTC. Encoded protein: CASIPPPGQVSNEQFF. The chain joins TRBV7-2 to TRBJ2-1, with 8 bases fitting TRBD1. This CDR3 has 16 amino acids. V lost 7 bases, J lost 6 bases, and 14 bases stayed unmatched. Germline lookup yields CDR1 SGHTA and CDR2 FQGNSA.

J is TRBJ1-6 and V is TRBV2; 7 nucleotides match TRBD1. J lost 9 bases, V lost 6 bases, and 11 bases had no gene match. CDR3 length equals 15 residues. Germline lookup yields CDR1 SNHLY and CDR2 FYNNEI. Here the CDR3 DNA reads TGTGCCAGCAGCGGGGGACAGTTAAGATTTTCACCCCTCCACTTT. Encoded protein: CASSGGQLRFSPLHF.

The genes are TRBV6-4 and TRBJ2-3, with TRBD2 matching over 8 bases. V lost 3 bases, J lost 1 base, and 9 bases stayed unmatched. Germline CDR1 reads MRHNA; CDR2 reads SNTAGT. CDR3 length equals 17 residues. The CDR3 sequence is CASSEAGGTIGTDTQYF. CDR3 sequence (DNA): TGTGCCAGCAGTGAGGCGGGGGGCACGATTGGCACAGATACGCAGTATTTT.

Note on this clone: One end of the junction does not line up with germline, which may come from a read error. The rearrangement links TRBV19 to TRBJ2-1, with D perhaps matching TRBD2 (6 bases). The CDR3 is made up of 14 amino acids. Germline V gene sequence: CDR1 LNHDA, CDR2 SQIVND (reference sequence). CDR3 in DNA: TGTGCCAGTAGGTCGGGGGACTCCAACAATGAGCAGTTCTTC. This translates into CASRSGDSNNEQFF.

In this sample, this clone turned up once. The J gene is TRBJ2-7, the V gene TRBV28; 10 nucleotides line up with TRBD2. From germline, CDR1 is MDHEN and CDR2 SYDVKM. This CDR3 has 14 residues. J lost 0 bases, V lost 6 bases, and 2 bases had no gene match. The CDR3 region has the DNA TGTGCCAGCAGCGGGACTAGCGTCTCCTACGAGCAGTACTTC. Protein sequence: CASSGTSVSYEQYF.

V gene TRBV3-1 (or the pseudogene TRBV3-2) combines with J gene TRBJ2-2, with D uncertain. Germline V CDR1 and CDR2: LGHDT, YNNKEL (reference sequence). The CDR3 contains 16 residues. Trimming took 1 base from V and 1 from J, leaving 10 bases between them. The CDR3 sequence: CASSQALPGNTGELFF. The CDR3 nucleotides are TGTGCCAGCAGCCAAGCGCTACCAGGGAACACCGGGGAGCTGTTTTTT.

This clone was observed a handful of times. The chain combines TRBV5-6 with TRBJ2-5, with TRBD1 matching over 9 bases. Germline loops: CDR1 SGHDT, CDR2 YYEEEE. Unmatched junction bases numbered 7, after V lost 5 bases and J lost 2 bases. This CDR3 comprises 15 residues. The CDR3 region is CASRALGTGQETQYF. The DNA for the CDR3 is TGTGCCAGCAGAGCCTTAGGGACAGGGCAAGAGACCCAGTACTTC. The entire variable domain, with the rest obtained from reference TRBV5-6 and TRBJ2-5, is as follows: DAGVTQSPTHLIKTRGQQVTLRCSPKSGHDTVSWYQQALGQGPQFIFQYYEEEERQRGNFPDRFSGHQFPNYSSELNVNALLLGDSALYLCASRALGTGQETQYFGPGTRLLVL.

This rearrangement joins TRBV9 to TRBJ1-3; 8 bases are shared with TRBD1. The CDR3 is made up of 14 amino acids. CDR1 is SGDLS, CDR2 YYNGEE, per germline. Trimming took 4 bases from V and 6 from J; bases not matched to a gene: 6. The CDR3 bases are TGTGCCAGCAGCCAAGGACAGGGAGCAAACACCATATATTTT. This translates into CASSQGQGANTIYF.

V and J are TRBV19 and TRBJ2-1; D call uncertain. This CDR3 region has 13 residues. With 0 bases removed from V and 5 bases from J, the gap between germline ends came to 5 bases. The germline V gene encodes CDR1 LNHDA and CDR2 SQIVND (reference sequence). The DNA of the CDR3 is TGTGCCAGTAGTATAGATCCCGACAATGAGCAGTTCTTC. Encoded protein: CASSIDPDNEQFF.

The CDR3 DNA reads TGTGCCAGCAGCTTGAGCGGGGGCAATATTTACGAGCAGTACTTC. It yields the protein CASSLSGGNIYEQYF. The chain employs TRBV5-6 and TRBJ2-7; 8 positions match TRBD2. Trimming cost V 1 base and J 4 bases; bases outside gene matches: 7. The CDR3 has 15 amino acids. Germline values: CDR1 SGHDT, CDR2 YYEEEE.

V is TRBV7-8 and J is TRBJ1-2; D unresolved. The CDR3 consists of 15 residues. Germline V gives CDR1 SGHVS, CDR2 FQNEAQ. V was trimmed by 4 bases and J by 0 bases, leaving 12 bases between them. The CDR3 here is CASSSSGLTNYGYTF. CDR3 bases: TGTGCCAGCAGCTCATCGGGTCTGACTAACTATGGCTACACCTTC. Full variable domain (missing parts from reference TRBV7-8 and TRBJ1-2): GAGVSQSPRYKVAKRGQDVALRCDPISGHVSLFWYQQALGQGPEFLTYFQNEAQLDKSGLPSDRFFAERPEGSVSTLKIQRTQQEDSAVYLCASSSSGLTNYGYTFGSGTRLTVV.

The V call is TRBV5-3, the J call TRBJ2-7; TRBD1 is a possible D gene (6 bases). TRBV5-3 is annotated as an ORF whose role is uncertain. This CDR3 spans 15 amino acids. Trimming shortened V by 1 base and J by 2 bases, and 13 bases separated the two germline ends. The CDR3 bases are TGTGCCAGAAGCTTGTGGTACAGGGACCCCTACGAGCAGTACTTC. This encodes CARSLWYRDPYEQYF.

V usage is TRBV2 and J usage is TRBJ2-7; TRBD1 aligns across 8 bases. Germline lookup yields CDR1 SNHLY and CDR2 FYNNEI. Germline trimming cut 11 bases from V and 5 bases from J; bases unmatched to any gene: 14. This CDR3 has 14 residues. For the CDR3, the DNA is TGTGCCGGCGACCTGGGACAGGTATCAGACGAGCAGTACTTC. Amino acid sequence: CAGDLGQVSDEQYF.

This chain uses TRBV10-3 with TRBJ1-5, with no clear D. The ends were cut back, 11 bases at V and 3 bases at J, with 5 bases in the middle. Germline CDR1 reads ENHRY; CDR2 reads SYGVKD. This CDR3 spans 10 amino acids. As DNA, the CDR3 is TGTGCCCCTATCAATCAGCCCCAGCATTTT. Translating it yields CAPINQPQHF.

CDR3 coding DNA: TGTGCCAGCAGCGTAGGCGTGAGTTACAATGAGCAGTTCTTC. It yields the protein CASSVGVSYNEQFF. This chain links TRBV9 with TRBJ2-1; D gene unclear. Between the trimmed V and J ends, which lost 0 bases and 4 bases, there was a span of 8 bases. In germline, CDR1 is SGDLS, CDR2 YYNGEE. CDR3 length: 14 amino acids.

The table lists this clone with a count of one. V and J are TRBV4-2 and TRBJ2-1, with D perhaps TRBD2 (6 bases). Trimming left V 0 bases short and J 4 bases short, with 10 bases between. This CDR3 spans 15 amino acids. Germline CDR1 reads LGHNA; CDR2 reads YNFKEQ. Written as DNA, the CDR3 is TGTGCCAGCAGCCAAGACCGGGGGTCGTACAATGAGCAGTTCTTC. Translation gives CASSQDRGSYNEQFF.

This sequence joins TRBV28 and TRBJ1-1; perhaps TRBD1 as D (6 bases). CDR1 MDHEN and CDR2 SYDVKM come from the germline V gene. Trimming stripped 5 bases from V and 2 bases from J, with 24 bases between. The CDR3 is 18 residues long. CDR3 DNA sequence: TGTGCCAGCAGTGCGCCGGGACAAAGGGGGACATTAAACACTGAAGCTTTCTTT. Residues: CASSAPGQRGTLNTEAFF. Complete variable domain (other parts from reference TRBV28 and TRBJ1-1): DVKVTQSSRYLVKRTGEKVFLECVQDMDHENMFWYRQDPGLGLRLIYFSYDVKMKEKGDIPEGYSVSREKKERFSLILESASTNQTSMYLCASSAPGQRGTLNTEAFFGQGTRLTVV.